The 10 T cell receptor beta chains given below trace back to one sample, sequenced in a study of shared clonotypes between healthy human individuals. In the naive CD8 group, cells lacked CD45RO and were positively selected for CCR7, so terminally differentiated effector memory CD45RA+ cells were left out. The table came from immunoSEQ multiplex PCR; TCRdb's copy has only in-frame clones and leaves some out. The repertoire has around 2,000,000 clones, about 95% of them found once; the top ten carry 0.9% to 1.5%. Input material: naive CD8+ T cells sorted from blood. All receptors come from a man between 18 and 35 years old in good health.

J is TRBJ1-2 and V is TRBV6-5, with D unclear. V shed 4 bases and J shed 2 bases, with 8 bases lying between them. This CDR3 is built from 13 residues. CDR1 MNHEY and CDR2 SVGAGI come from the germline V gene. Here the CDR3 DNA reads TGTGCCAGCAGTTCCGCACTCAACTATGGCTACACCTTC. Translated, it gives CASSSALNYGYTF.

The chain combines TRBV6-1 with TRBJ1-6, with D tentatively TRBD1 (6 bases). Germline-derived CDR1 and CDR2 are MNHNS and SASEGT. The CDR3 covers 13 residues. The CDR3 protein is CATDDGGGSPLHF. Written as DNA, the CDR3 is TGTGCTACCGACGACGGGGGCGGTTCACCCCTCCACTTT.

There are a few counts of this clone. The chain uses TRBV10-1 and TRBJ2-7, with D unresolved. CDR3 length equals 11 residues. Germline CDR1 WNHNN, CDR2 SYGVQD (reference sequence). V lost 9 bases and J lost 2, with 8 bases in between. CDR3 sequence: CARSDPYEQYF. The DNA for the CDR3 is TGCGCCAGGTCGGACCCCTACGAGCAGTACTTC.

The CDR3 region is CASSRGLEETQYF. DNA of the CDR3: TGTGCCAGCAGCCGGGGACTGGAAGAGACCCAGTACTTC. The chain links TRBV13 to TRBJ2-5; weak D call: TRBD2 (6 bases). The CDR3 extends over 13 amino acids. Per the germline V gene, CDR1 is PRHDT and CDR2 is FYEKMQ (reference sequence). Between the trimmed V and J ends, which lost 5 bases and 3 bases, there was a span of 10 bases.

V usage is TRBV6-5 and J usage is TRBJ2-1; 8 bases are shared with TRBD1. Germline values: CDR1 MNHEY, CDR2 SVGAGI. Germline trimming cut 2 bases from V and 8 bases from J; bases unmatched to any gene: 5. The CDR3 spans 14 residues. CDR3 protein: CASSYTGQGDEQFF. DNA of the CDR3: TGTGCCAGCAGTTACACCGGACAGGGCGATGAGCAGTTCTTC.

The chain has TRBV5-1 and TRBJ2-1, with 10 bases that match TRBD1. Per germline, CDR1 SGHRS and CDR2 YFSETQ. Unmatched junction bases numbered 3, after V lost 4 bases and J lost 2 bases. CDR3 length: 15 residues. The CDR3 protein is CASSGGTGAYNEQFF. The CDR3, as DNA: TGCGCCAGCAGCGGCGGGACAGGGGCCTACAATGAGCAGTTCTTC.

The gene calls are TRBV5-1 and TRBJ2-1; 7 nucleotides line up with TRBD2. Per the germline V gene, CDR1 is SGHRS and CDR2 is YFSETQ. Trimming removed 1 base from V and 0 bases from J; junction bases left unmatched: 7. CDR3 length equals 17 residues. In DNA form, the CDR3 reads TGCGCCAGCAGCTTGAGGGCTAGCGGTAGCTCCTACAATGAGCAGTTCTTC. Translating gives CASSLRASGSSYNEQFF.

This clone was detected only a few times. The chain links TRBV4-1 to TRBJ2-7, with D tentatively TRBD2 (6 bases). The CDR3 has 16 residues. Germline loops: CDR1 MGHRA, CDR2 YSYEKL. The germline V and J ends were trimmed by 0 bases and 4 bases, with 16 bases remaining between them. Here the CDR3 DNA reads TGCGCCAGCAGCCAAGATACCGGGGGAGCCCCATACGAGCAGTACTTC. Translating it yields CASSQDTGGAPYEQYF.

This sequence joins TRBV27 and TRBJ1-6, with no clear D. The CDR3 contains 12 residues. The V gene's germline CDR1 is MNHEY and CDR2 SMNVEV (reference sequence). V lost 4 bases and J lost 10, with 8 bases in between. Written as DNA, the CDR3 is TGTGCCAGCAGTTCTTTTGGGTCACCCCTCCACTTT. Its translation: CASSSFGSPLHF.

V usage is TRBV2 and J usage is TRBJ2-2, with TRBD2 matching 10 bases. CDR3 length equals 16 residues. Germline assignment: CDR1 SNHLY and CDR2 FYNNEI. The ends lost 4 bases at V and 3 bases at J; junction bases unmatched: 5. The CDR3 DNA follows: TGTGCCAGCAGTGGAACTAGCGGGGTGGACACCGGGGAGCTGTTTTTT. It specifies CASSGTSGVDTGELFF.